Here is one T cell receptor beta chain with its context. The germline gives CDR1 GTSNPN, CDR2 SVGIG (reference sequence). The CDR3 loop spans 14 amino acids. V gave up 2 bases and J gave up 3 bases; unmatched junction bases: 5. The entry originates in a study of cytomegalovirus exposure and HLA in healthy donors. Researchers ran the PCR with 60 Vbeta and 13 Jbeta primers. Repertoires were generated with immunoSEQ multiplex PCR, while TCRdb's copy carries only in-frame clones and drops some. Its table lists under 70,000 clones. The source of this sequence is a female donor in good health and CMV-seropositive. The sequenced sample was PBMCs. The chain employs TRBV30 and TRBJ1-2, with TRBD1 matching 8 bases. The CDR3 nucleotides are TGTGCCTGGAGTCGGACAGGGACTCACTATGGCTACACCTTC. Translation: CAWSRTGTHYGYTF. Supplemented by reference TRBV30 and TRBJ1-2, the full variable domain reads SQTIHQWPATLVQPVGSPLSLECTVEGTSNPNLYWYRQAAGRGLQLLFYSVGIGQISSEVPQNLSASRPQDRQFILSSKKLLLSDSGFYLCAWSRTGTHYGYTFGSGTRLTVV.